A selection of T cell receptor beta chains follows, all from one sample in a study of T cell responses to AZD1222 COVID-19 vaccine. The protocol was immunoSEQ multiplex PCR, while the TCRdb copy is restricted to in-frame clones and leaves out a portion. Found here are 100,000 to 150,000 clones, 90% to 95% of them singletons; the top ten hold about 2.7%. This material consisted of peripheral blood, taken on day 0 of AZD1222 vaccination. These receptor sequences come from an adult in good health. CDR3s leave out the opening cysteine and the closing phenylalanine or tryptophan. A D gene is named only where the DNA matches it firmly. Size values are once, few and many counts, or a class for expanded clones, and some rows have none.

v_gene,abundance,d_gene,CDR3aa
TRBV5-1,.,TRBD2,ASSWGIAGAYEQY
TRBV7-3,.,.,ASSFRDGYRYT
TRBV5-6,.,TRBD1,ASSFRRGPYGYT
TRBV3-1/TRBV3-2,once,.,ASSQADAIGAANYGYT
TRBV5-4,.,.,ASSLDEYNEQF
TRBV4-3,.,.,ASSQALRGAYEQY
TRBV7-2,.,TRBD1,ASSSRQGAEAF
TRBV5-1,few,.,ASSLVGDSIGDTQY
TRBV19,.,.,ASSFWGRTDLGEQY
TRBV19,.,.,ASSSRVQETQY
TRBV7-2,.,.,ASSLGLASYEQY
TRBV6-1,.,.,ASSENRLGYQPQH
TRBV3-1/TRBV3-2,.,TRBD2,ASSQVGGLAGVYNEQF
TRBV21-1,.,.,ASSNRQDPQETQY
TRBV3-1/TRBV3-2,.,.,ASSRKDGYT
TRBV23-1,.,.,ASSQSGQTRNQPQH
TRBV2,once,.,ASSTYSNQPQH
TRBV19,.,.,ASSIDPWRNTEAF
TRBV24-1,.,TRBD1,ATSDAGQGRPNEQF
TRBV13,.,.,ASSLSLVGQETQY
TRBV13,.,TRBD2,ASSLGRGLLAGGSYNEQF
TRBV2,.,TRBD1,ASGTDLYYGYT
TRBV4-3,.,.,ASSHEPRSNEQF
TRBV5-1,.,.,ASSKGTSPEAF
TRBV9,.,TRBD2,ASSVRGLAGGYQETQY
TRBV25-1,once,.,ASNNIGGSYEQY
TRBV19,.,TRBD2,ASSRLAGVGPYEQY
TRBV5-4,once,.,ASSLVSGAAVRKQY
TRBV7-8,.,.,ASSRIRTAGETQY
TRBV7-2,.,.,ASSLSRANDYGYT
TRBV7-3,once,.,ASSQRPPTEAF
TRBV14,once,.,ASSQGIAYSREENTEAF